Here is one T cell receptor beta chain with its context. This receptor's antigen is unknown. Per-nucleotide qualities are absent, and no much larger clonotype sits a single base away. Based on the germline V gene, the CDR1 and CDR2 sequences are SGHTA and FQGNSA. V and J are trimmed by 5 bases and 7 bases, and the gene matches miss 7 bases of the junction. The CDR3 runs 14 residues from the cysteine to the phenylalanine. CDR3 DNA only is kept here, 42 bases in frame from base 1. This entry belongs to a study of OX40 agonist ivuxolimab in advanced cancers. Some background on the complete study: Ivuxolimab, which targeted the costimulatory receptor OX40 (CD134), was an agonistic, fully human IgG2 monoclonal antibody. Intravenous ivuxolimab was administered to patients every 2 weeks at six dose levels: 0.01, 0.1, 0.3, 1.5, 3 and 10 mg/kg. Of the approximately 53 patients in dose escalation, 19 had hepatocellular carcinoma, around 15 had melanoma, 9 had renal cell carcinoma and 9 had head and neck cancer. In the dose-escalation cohort, nearly 85% of patients were male, and the mean age was roughly 60 years with a range of roughly 23 to 90. Patients were allowed to have had prior anti-PD-1, anti-PD-L1 or anti-CTLA-4 therapy, and more than 35% of the dose-escalation patients had been treated with checkpoint inhibitors. Partial responses occurred in three dose-escalation patients: two with cutaneous melanoma and one with hepatocellular carcinoma. Peripheral TCRbeta sequencing was intended to test whether TCR sequence diversity was altered and clonal T-cell expansion was caused by ivuxolimab. The paper reports the monotherapy dose-escalation portion (N of about 50 patients) of the phase I ivuxolimab trial. Beyond this particular receptor, the publication reports: In the 0.1-3.0 mg/kg groups, partial responders were among the patients with the lowest normalized peripheral clonal expansion, particularly in CD8+ T cells. Low levels of normalized T-cell clonal expansion were also shown by some nonresponding patients. At doses from 0.1 to 3.0 mg/kg, clonal expansion was seen in both CD4+ and CD8+ blood T cells between baseline and week 6. Antigen specificity was not determined for the clonally expanded peripheral T cells. On average, CD8+ T cells showed more expanded clones than CD4+ T cells after ivuxolimab.

The trial excluded patients who had a history of autoimmune disease or who were on systemic immunosuppression. Peripheral blood for TCR sequencing was collected from all dose cohorts at baseline, on cycle 4 day 1, and on cycle 7 day 1. Samples came from an open-label, multicenter, first-in-human phase I dose-escalation trial of ivuxolimab. Adults with locally advanced or metastatic melanoma, renal cell, hepatocellular, or head and neck squamous cell carcinoma were enrolled in the trial. CD4+ and CD8+ T cells were sorted separately from peripheral blood before TCR sequencing. Genomic DNA was extracted from sorted cells for sequencing of the TCRbeta CDR3 region. The immunoSEQ Assay was used to sequence the TCRbeta CDR3 regions. TCRdb took this table from immuneACCESS and kept in-frame rearrangements with V and J called. Such tables lack part of the clones; where checked against another copy, unresolved V genes explain under half of the gap, and the rest is unexplained. For this sample the table gives about 100,000 clones, of which approximately 93% were detected only once. Jointly, the top ten make up 0.15% to 0.2% of the sample.

The TCR comes from an adult with an advanced solid tumor such as melanoma, head and neck, liver or kidney cancer. The chain employs TRBV7-2 and TRBJ1-4, and 7 junction bases match TRBD1. The sequencing here drew on CD4+ or CD8+ T cells sorted from blood, taken in a trial of the OX40 agonist ivuxolimab. The DNA sequence is TGTGCCAGCAGCCCTAGGGGGCTTAGTGAAAAACTGTTTTTT. The translation is CASSPRGLSEKLFF. This CDR3, with the reference TRBV7-2 and TRBJ1-4 proteins standing in past its ends, gives the full variable domain GAGVSQSPSNKVTEKGKDVELRCDPISGHTALYWYRQSLGQGLEFLIYFQGNSAPDKSGLPSDRFSAERTGGSVSTLTIQRTQQEDSAVYLCASSPRGLSEKLFFGSGTQLSVL.